One and the same sample provided the 27 T cell receptor beta chains below, sequenced in a study of T cells after yellow fever vaccination. TCRdb processed the 5' RACE reads anew with MiXCR; each CDR3 protein has one entry. The sample records approximately 550,000 distinct CDR3 sequences, roughly a fifth being singletons. This material consisted of PBMCs, taken 15 days after the yellow fever booster vaccination. The receptors originated from a man younger than 45 who received the YFV17D yellow fever vaccine.

This clonotype has ten or more counts. The chain links TRBV25-1 to TRBJ1-1; D gene ambiguous. This CDR3 has 12 amino acids. The ends were cut back, 8 bases at V and 0 bases at J, with 7 bases in the middle. CDR1 and CDR2 from the germline V gene are MGHDK and SYGVNS. CDR3 amino acids: CASSYLNTEAFF. In nucleotides, the CDR3 is TGTGCCAGCTCCTATTTGAACACTGAAGCTTTCTTT.

This clonotype appeared a few times. The rearrangement joins TRBV3-1 to TRBJ2-1; D tentatively fits TRBD1 or TRBD2 (5 bases each). Per the germline V gene, CDR1 is LGHDT and CDR2 is YNNKEL (reference sequence). V dropped 1 base and J dropped 8 bases, with 15 bases sitting between them. CDR3 length equals 15 residues. As DNA, the CDR3 is TGTGCCAGCAGCCAAGTACTAGGGCGCAGGGATGAGCAGTTCTTC. It codes for CASSQVLGRRDEQFF.

This clonotype has more than one count but fewer than ten. This chain connects TRBV28 to TRBJ1-2; 10 bases fit TRBD1. This CDR3 has 16 residues. The V gene end was trimmed by 8 bases and the J gene end by 6 bases; junction bases not matched to a gene: 15. Germline V gene data show CDR1 as MDHEN and CDR2 as SYDVKM. CDR3 sequence reads: CASRTPAGTGEDGYTF. In nucleotides, the CDR3 is TGTGCCAGCCGCACCCCGGCCGGGACAGGGGAGGATGGCTACACCTTC.

This sequence joins TRBV5-1 and TRBJ2-1; perhaps TRBD1 as D (5 bases). V lost 2 bases to trimming and J lost 2 bases, with 11 bases between them. Germline V gene lookup returns CDR1 SGHRS and CDR2 YFSETQ. The CDR3 runs to 15 residues. The CDR3 DNA reads TGCGCCAGCAGCTTAGACCAGGGTACCTACAATGAGCAGTTCTTC. Residues: CASSLDQGTYNEQFF.

The chain employs TRBV12-3 or TRBV12-4 and TRBJ2-2; TRBD2 aligns across 7 bases. V was clipped by 3 bases and J by 4 bases; unmatched bases: 8. This CDR3 spans 16 amino acids. The CDR3 region is CASSFFAGVGTGELFF. Here the CDR3 DNA reads TGTGCCAGCAGTTTCTTCGCGGGAGTTGGCACCGGGGAGCTGTTTTTT.

In this sample, this clonotype turned up many times. The chain combines TRBV3-1 with TRBJ2-1; unclear D gene. Germline assignment: CDR1 LGHDT and CDR2 YNNKEL (reference sequence). The CDR3 length is 12 residues. With 3 bases removed from V and 3 bases from J, the gap between germline ends came to 3 bases. The CDR3 bases are TGTGCCAGCAGCCAGAACTACAATGAGCAGTTCTTC. It specifies CASSQNYNEQFF.

The sample holds a few counts of this clonotype. V and J are TRBV27 and TRBJ2-3, with a possible D match to TRBD2 (5 bases). V was cut by 1 base and J by 0 bases, with 14 bases left in between. Germline loops: CDR1 MNHEY, CDR2 SMNVEV (reference sequence). CDR3 size: 17 residues. The chain's CDR3 is CASSLFGETKSTDTQYF. The CDR3 nucleotides are TGTGCCAGCAGTTTATTCGGGGAAACTAAAAGCACAGATACGCAGTATTTT.

V gene TRBV11-1 combines with J gene TRBJ2-7, with 8 bases identical to TRBD2. The CDR3 extends over 18 amino acids. After removal of 1 base from V and 3 bases from J, the junction contained 14 bases not matched to a gene. The germline CDR1 and CDR2 sequences are SGHAT and FQDESV (reference sequence). The CDR3 DNA sequence: TGTGCCAGCAGCTTAGAGTTGAGCGGGAGCCTTTCTAGCTACGAGCAGTACTTC. Protein: CASSLELSGSLSSYEQYF.

The chain carries TRBV6-5 and TRBJ2-2; D gene unclear. There are 13 residues in the CDR3. V was clipped by 4 bases and J by 4 bases, with 7 bases between them. CDR1 and CDR2 (germline): MNHEY, SVGAGI. The CDR3 reads CASSFTSTGELFF. Here the CDR3 DNA reads TGTGCCAGCAGTTTCACATCCACCGGGGAGCTGTTTTTT.

The chain combines TRBV4-2 with TRBJ2-1, with D unclear. This CDR3 has 14 amino acids. Germline CDR1 reads LGHNA; CDR2 reads YNFKEQ. Trimming stripped 3 bases from V and 4 bases from J, with 10 bases between. Here the CDR3 reads CASSQESAYNEQFF. Here the CDR3 DNA reads TGTGCCAGCAGCCAGGAAAGTGCGTACAATGAGCAGTTCTTC.

This clonotype has a handful of counts. The CDR3: CATSIGGFEQFF. The CDR3 nucleotides read TGTGCCACCAGCATTGGGGGATTTGAGCAGTTCTTC. V gene TRBV15 combines with J gene TRBJ2-1; the D call may be TRBD1 or TRBD2 (5 bases each). Deletions cut 4 bases from V and 9 bases from J, with 10 bases between. This CDR3 has 12 amino acids. Germline V CDR1 and CDR2: LNHNV, YYDKDF (reference sequence).

This clonotype has a count of ten or more. V gene TRBV5-5 combines with J gene TRBJ2-3, with TRBD2 identical over 7 bases. This CDR3 comprises 17 residues. V lost 7 bases and J lost 3; bases outside the gene matches: 17. Germline V gene lookup returns CDR1 SGHKS and CDR2 YYEKEE (reference sequence). CDR3 residues: CASSRGHTSEVTDTQYF. The DNA for the CDR3 is TGTGCCAGCTCGCGTGGACATACTAGCGAAGTGACAGATACGCAGTATTTT. Based on the CDR3 plus reference TRBV5-5 and TRBJ2-3, the full variable domain is DAGVTQSPTHLIKTRGQQVTLRCSPISGHKSVSWYQQVLGQGPQFIFQYYEKEERGRGNFPDRFSARQFPNYSSELNVNALLLGDSALYLCASSRGHTSEVTDTQYFGPGTRLTVL.

The gene calls are TRBV6-2 or TRBV6-3 and TRBJ2-5, with D possibly TRBD2 on 5 matching bases. V gave up 3 bases and J gave up 8 bases, with 13 bases separating them. This CDR3 spans 13 amino acids. In germline, CDR1 is MNHEY, CDR2 SVGEGT. CDR3 nucleotide sequence: TGTGCCAGCAGTTATTGGGGAGTCGGAACCCAGTACTTC. Its translation is CASSYWGVGTQYF.

The table lists this clonotype with a count of one. This chain links TRBV4-3 with TRBJ2-7; D is possibly TRBD2 (5 bases). Trimming cost V 1 base and J 1 base, with 11 bases left between them. This CDR3 comprises 15 residues. Germline CDR1 and CDR2: LGHNA and YSLEER. This chain's CDR3 is CASSQVLRDSYEQYF. The CDR3 DNA follows: TGCGCCAGCAGCCAAGTGCTGAGGGATTCCTACGAGCAGTACTTC.

The sample holds a few counts of this clonotype. The rearrangement uses TRBV20-1 and TRBJ1-5, with a tentative D call TRBD1 (6 bases). Germline CDR1 DFQATT, CDR2 SNEGSKA (reference sequence). V was trimmed by 6 bases and J by 4 bases, leaving 13 bases between them. The CDR3 contains 13 residues. The CDR3 bases are TGCAGTGCCCAGGGGCTACGGAATCAGCCCCAGCATTTT. It is translated as CSAQGLRNQPQHF.

The chain couples TRBV21-1 to TRBJ2-7. TRBV21-1 is a recognized pseudogene. The CDR3 has 14 amino acids. CDR3 in amino acids: CASSKGGKFSEQYF. CDR3 in DNA: TGTGCCAGCAGCAAAGGAGGCAAGTTCAGCGAGCAGTACTTC.

This clonotype has just a few counts. The CDR3 sequence: CASAGSRLTEAFF. The CDR3 bases are TGTGCCAGCGCCGGGAGCAGGCTGACTGAAGCTTTCTTT. The rearrangement joins TRBV7-9 to TRBJ1-1; D gene unclear. The CDR3 has 13 residues. Germline CDR1 SEHNR, CDR2 FQNEAQ (reference sequence). The V gene lost 8 bases and the J gene lost 5 bases, with 15 bases spanning the gap. Filled out from reference TRBV7-9 and TRBJ1-1, the complete variable domain reads DTGVSQNPRHKITKRGQNVTFRCDPISEHNRLYWYRQTLGQGPEFLTYFQNEAQLEKSRLLSDRFSAERPKGSFSTLEIQRTEQGDSAMYLCASAGSRLTEAFFGQGTRLTVV.

The J gene is TRBJ2-5, the V gene TRBV7-8, with D maybe TRBD1 (6 bases). Trimming removed 0 bases at V and 5 bases at J, with 16 bases between. The CDR3 consists of 16 residues. Germline loops: CDR1 SGHVS, CDR2 FQNEAQ. The chain's CDR3 is CASSLAAQGSWETQYF. CDR3 coding DNA: TGTGCCAGCAGCTTAGCGGCACAGGGAAGTTGGGAGACCCAGTACTTC.

This sequence joins TRBV7-2 and TRBJ2-1, with 11 bases fitting TRBD2. The CDR3 extends over 15 amino acids. Germline V CDR1 and CDR2: SGHTA, FQGNSA. The trim removed 5 bases at V and 2 bases at J, leaving 2 bases unmatched. CDR3 region: CASSDSGRAYNEQFF. The DNA for the CDR3 is TGTGCCAGCAGCGATAGCGGGAGGGCCTACAATGAGCAGTTCTTC.

A few counts support this clonotype. The V call is TRBV19, the J call TRBJ2-3; D ambiguous. The germline V gene has CDR1 LNHDA and CDR2 SQIVND (reference sequence). The CDR3 spans 14 residues. Trimming left V 5 bases short and J 6 bases short, with 15 bases between. CDR3 region: CASSSWGTSDTQYF. The CDR3 DNA is TGTGCCAGTAGTTCCTGGGGTACCTCTGATACGCAGTATTTT. The full variable domain, in which reference TRBV19 and TRBJ2-3 provide the parts outside the CDR3, is DGGITQSPKYLFRKEGQNVTLSCEQNLNHDAMYWYRQDPGQGLRLIYYSQIVNDFQKGDIAEGYSVSREKKESFPLTVTSAQKNPTAFYLCASSSWGTSDTQYFGPGTRLTVL.

J is TRBJ2-1 and V is TRBV12-3 or TRBV12-4; 11 nucleotides align to TRBD2. Trimming took 6 bases from V and 9 from J; bases not matched to a gene: 10. This CDR3 has 15 residues. The CDR3 loop reads CASSPTSGGISEQFF. In nucleotides, the CDR3 is TGTGCCAGCAGCCCAACTAGCGGGGGTATAAGTGAGCAGTTCTTC.

This clonotype was detected many times. The rearrangement uses TRBV20-1 and TRBJ2-4; 7 nucleotides align to TRBD2. V was pared by 4 bases and J by 0 bases, with 6 bases of the junction left unmatched. The CDR3 contains 15 residues. Germline V lookup: CDR1 DFQATT, CDR2 SNEGSKA (reference sequence). The CDR3 DNA reads TGCAGTGCTACGAGCGGGATCCCAGCCAAAAACATTCAGTACTTC. Translated: CSATSGIPAKNIQYF.

In this sample, this clonotype turned up a few times. The chain combines TRBV4-3 with TRBJ1-5; D unresolved. Deletions cut 1 base from V and 1 base from J, with 8 bases between. Germline V gene sequence: CDR1 LGHNA, CDR2 YSLEER. The CDR3 covers 15 residues. DNA of the CDR3: TGCGCCAGCAGCCAAGTTTTCGGGAGCAATCAGCCCCAGCATTTT. The encoded protein is CASSQVFGSNQPQHF.

This clonotype came up a few times. This rearrangement joins TRBV7-9 to TRBJ2-1; possibly TRBD2 for D (5 bases). The CDR3 extends over 16 amino acids. V was clipped by 1 base and J by 6 bases, with 16 bases between them. Germline V gene data show CDR1 as SEHNR and CDR2 as FQNEAQ (reference sequence). CDR3 region: CASSLGLADTGNEQFF. The CDR3 DNA reads TGTGCCAGCAGCTTAGGCCTAGCAGATACGGGCAATGAGCAGTTCTTC.

Only a few counts were recorded for this clonotype. The rearrangement links TRBV20-1 to TRBJ2-7; 7 bases are shared with TRBD2. Trimming cost V 1 base and J 0 bases; bases outside gene matches: 6. The CDR3 is 15 amino acids. Germline lookup yields CDR1 DFQATT and CDR2 SNEGSKA (reference sequence). Here the CDR3 reads CSARVGSSGSYEQYF. CDR3 sequence (DNA): TGCAGTGCTAGAGTGGGGTCTAGCGGCTCCTACGAGCAGTACTTC.

This clonotype has more than one count but fewer than ten. The gene calls are TRBV6-2 or TRBV6-3 and TRBJ2-7, with TRBD2 identical over 8 bases. This CDR3 is built from 11 residues. CDR1 is MNHEY and CDR2 is SVGEGT in the germline V gene. Trimming removed 5 bases from V and 12 bases from J; junction bases left unmatched: 6. The CDR3 protein is CASSTGLVRYF. The DNA of the CDR3 is TGTGCCAGCAGTACGGGACTAGTACGGTACTTC.

The chain is built from TRBV5-6 and TRBJ2-3; 9 bases map to TRBD2. Germline lookup yields CDR1 SGHDT and CDR2 YYEEEE. Trimming at V came to 6 bases and at J to 4 bases, leaving 9 bases not matched to a gene. The CDR3 is 15 amino acids. The CDR3, as DNA: TGTGCCAGCAATCCGGGACTAGCATCGGCAGATACGCAGTATTTT. It yields the protein CASNPGLASADTQYF.